This T cell receptor (beta chain) was observed in a study of CD8 T cells in ankylosing spondylitis. Notes on the study in general: What appeared characteristic of ankylosing spondylitis blood was a TCR beta motif of eight highly homologous variants. Matched ankylosing spondylitis synovial fluid reportedly showed significant enrichment of disease-linked clones.

As the method for making TCR beta libraries, quantitative 5'-RACE with molecular barcodes was used. TCRdb reprocessed the 5' RACE reads with MiXCR, giving one entry per CDR3 protein. This sample has fewer than 350,000 distinct CDR3 sequences, with 9.5% to 13% found just once. This clonotype occurred many times. Its antigen remains unidentified. The CDR3 extends over 13 amino acids. Germline CDR1 reads MDHEN; CDR2 reads SYDVKM. The germline V and J ends were trimmed by 10 bases and 4 bases, with 13 bases remaining between them. The V call is TRBV28, the J call TRBJ1-4; no definite D call. The TCR sequence derives from a female donor with ankylosing spondylitis or in good health (not recorded which). What was sequenced was blood, either unsorted or a sorted T cell fraction (not recorded which). CDR3 nucleotides: TGTGCCACCCTGGACGGAATTAATGAAAAACTGTTTTTT. Protein sequence: CATLDGINEKLFF.